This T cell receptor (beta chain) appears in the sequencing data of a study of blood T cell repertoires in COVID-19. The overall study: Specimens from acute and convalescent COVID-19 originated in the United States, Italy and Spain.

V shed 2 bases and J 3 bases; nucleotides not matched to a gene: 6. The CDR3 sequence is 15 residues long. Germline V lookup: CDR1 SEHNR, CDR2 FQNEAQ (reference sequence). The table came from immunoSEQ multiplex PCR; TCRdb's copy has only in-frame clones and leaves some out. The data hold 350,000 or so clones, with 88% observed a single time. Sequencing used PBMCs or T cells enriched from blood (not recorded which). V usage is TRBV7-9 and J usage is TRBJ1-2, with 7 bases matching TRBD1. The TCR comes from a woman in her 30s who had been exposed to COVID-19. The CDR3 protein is CASSLTRQGHYGYTF. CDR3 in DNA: TGTGCCAGCAGCTTAACCCGACAGGGCCACTATGGCTACACCTTC.